This T cell receptor beta chain was sequenced during a study of T cells of healthy individuals (dated by TCRdb to between 2017 and 2018). Receptor libraries were prepared by 5' RACE. Instrument on record: Illumina MiSeq. The raw public reads went through TCRdb reprocessing: fastp at Q25, MiXCR clone calling, in-frame beta chains kept. Entries are consolidated by CDR3 protein sequence, retaining the most common genes and DNA. This sample holds around 100,000 distinct CDR3 sequences; 17% were observed only once. The ten largest clones add up to approximately 6% of the sample. The CDR3 sequence holds 13 residues, the cysteine and phenylalanine included. The CDR3 DNA has 39 bases and is translated from base 1. V ends up 0 bases short and J 5 bases short, with an unmatched junction base count of 2. From a lookup of the germline V gene, CDR1 and CDR2 are SGHRS and YFSETQ. This clonotype was detected a few times. What antigen it recognizes has not been identified. Base qualities are missing; no much larger clone stands one base away.

This TCR was sampled from a human donor in good health. The rearranged chain carries TRBV5-1 and TRBJ2-7, with 7 middle bases fitting TRBD2. DNA sequence: TGCGCCAGCAGCTTGGGACTAGCAAACGAGCAGTACTTC. It specifies CASSLGLANEQYF.